A selection of T cell receptor beta chains follows, all from one sample in a study of blood T cell repertoires in COVID-19. Method: immunoSEQ multiplex PCR; TCRdb's copy keeps in-frame clones and lacks some. The top ten clones hold more than 5.5% of a sample with 150,000 to 190,000 clones, approximately 79% of them seen once. The sample taken for sequencing was PBMCs or T cells enriched from blood (not recorded which). These receptors were collected from a man aged 50-59 years who had recovered from COVID-19. CDR3s include the opening cysteine and the closing phenylalanine or tryptophan. D genes are given only for firm matches. Clone size is shown for a subset of rows, as once, few, many or a class of expanded clone.

v_call	d_call	j_call	clone_size	cdr3_aa	cdr3_nt
TRBV7-9	-	TRBJ2-3	-	CASRQGSGTDTQYF	TGTGCCAGCAGGCAGGGCAGCGGCACAGATACGCAGTATTTT
TRBV4-2	-	TRBJ1-2	once	CASSQAGGSGVYGYTF	TGTGCCAGCAGCCAAGCGGGGGGTTCGGGGGTCTATGGCTACACCTTC
TRBV2	TRBD2	TRBJ2-7	-	CASRPGLGGGYEQYF	TGTGCCAGCAGACCGGGACTCGGCGGGGGGTACGAGCAGTACTTC
TRBV9	TRBD2	TRBJ2-7	-	CASSVGLAGAYEQYF	TGTGCCAGCAGCGTCGGACTAGCGGGGGCATACGAGCAGTACTTC
TRBV6-5	-	TRBJ1-1	-	CASIPLRGQKAFF	TGTGCCAGCATCCCCCTCCGAGGGCAGAAAGCTTTCTTT
TRBV30	TRBD1	TRBJ2-7	once	CARGQGQIYEQYF	TGTGCCCGGGGCCAGGGACAGATCTACGAGCAGTACTTC
TRBV11-3	TRBD2	TRBJ2-5	-	CASSLRTSGGPGTQYF	TGTGCCAGCAGCTTGAGGACTAGCGGGGGTCCTGGGACCCAGTACTTC
TRBV7-2	-	TRBJ2-1	-	CASSLTIVGEQFF	TGTGCCAGCAGCTTGACAATTGTAGGAGAGCAGTTCTTC
TRBV3-1/TRBV3-2	TRBD2	TRBJ2-7	-	CASSQEGLAGTYEQYF	TGTGCCAGCAGCCAAGAGGGTTTAGCGGGGACCTACGAGCAGTACTTC
TRBV11-3	-	TRBJ2-3	-	CASSLVRGDTQYF	TGTGCCAGCAGCTTAGTTCGGGGAGATACGCAGTATTTT
TRBV5-4	-	TRBJ2-1	-	CASSAPGSSYNEQFF	TGTGCCAGCAGCGCCCCGGGGAGCTCCTACAATGAGCAGTTCTTC
TRBV6-6	TRBD1	TRBJ1-5	-	CASRPGQGGNQPQHF	TGTGCCAGCAGACCAGGACAGGGAGGCAATCAGCCCCAGCATTTT
TRBV7-6	TRBD2	TRBJ2-2	-	CASSWSGLAGIASNGELFF	TGTGCCAGCAGCTGGAGCGGACTAGCGGGCATCGCTTCGAACGGGGAGCTGTTTTTT
TRBV6-6	-	TRBJ2-3	-	CASSYGARRDTQYF	TGTGCCAGCAGTTACGGGGCTAGAAGAGATACGCAGTATTTT
TRBV7-2	TRBD1	TRBJ1-4	-	CASSLGGTGVEKLFF	TGTGCCAGCAGCTTAGGGGGGACAGGGGTCGAAAAACTGTTTTTT
TRBV3-1/TRBV3-2	-	TRBJ2-7	-	CASSRTVYEQYF	TGTGCCAGCAGCCGCACAGTTTACGAGCAGTACTTC
TRBV3-1/TRBV3-2	-	TRBJ1-1	-	CASSPGQPEAFF	TGTGCCAGCAGCCCCGGACAACCTGAAGCTTTCTTT
TRBV9	-	TRBJ2-5	few	CASSVDGGWETQYF	TGTGCCAGCAGCGTAGACGGGGGTTGGGAGACCCAGTACTTC
TRBV27	-	TRBJ1-6	-	CASGRRDNSPLHF	TGTGCCAGCGGGAGACGCGATAATTCACCCCTCCACTTT
TRBV3-1/TRBV3-2	-	TRBJ1-4	-	CASSQYQDRTNEKLFF	TGTGCCAGCAGCCAATATCAGGACAGAACGAATGAAAAACTGTTTTTT
TRBV6-5	TRBD1	TRBJ1-1	-	CASSYGTGVNTEAFF	TGTGCCAGCAGTTACGGGACAGGAGTTAACACTGAAGCTTTCTTT
TRBV27	-	TRBJ1-1	-	CASTSRVRGENTEAFF	TGTGCCAGCACCTCTCGGGTACGGGGAGAGAACACTGAAGCTTTCTTT
TRBV10-3	TRBD1	TRBJ1-1	-	CAIEDRRNTEAFF	TGTGCCATTGAGGACAGGAGGAACACTGAAGCTTTCTTT
TRBV7-2	-	TRBJ2-5	-	CASSLTVQETQYF	TGTGCCAGCAGCTTGACTGTCCAAGAGACCCAGTACTTC
TRBV6-6	-	TRBJ2-5	many	CASSRGGEDQYF	TGTGCCAGCAGCCGAGGTGGCGAGGACCAGTACTTC
TRBV7-8	TRBD1	TRBJ2-7	-	CASSPGQGEQYF	TGTGCCAGCAGCCCCGGACAGGGGGAGCAGTACTTC
TRBV5-1	-	TRBJ2-2	once	CASSAKTETGELFF	TGCGCCAGCAGCGCAAAAACAGAAACCGGGGAGCTGTTTTTT
TRBV29-1	TRBD1	TRBJ1-4	-	CSVVDRVDEKLFF	TGCAGCGTCGTGGACAGGGTCGATGAAAAACTGTTTTTT
TRBV11-3	-	TRBJ2-5	-	CASSLESGLRTGPEWETQYF	TGTGCCAGCAGCTTAGAGTCGGGACTCAGGACAGGCCCGGAGTGGGAGACCCAGTACTTC
TRBV7-6	TRBD2	TRBJ2-5	-	CASSLSSLAGSETQYF	TGTGCCAGCAGCTTAAGTTCTCTAGCGGGGTCCGAGACCCAGTACTTC
TRBV3-1/TRBV3-2	-	TRBJ1-1	-	CASSQARVWATEAFF	TGTGCCAGCAGCCAAGCGAGGGTATGGGCCACTGAAGCTTTCTTT
TRBV10-3	TRBD1	TRBJ1-6	-	CAISAPTGVDSPLHF	TGTGCCATCAGTGCCCCTACAGGGGTGGATTCACCCCTCCACTTT
TRBV12-5	-	TRBJ2-7	-	CASGPTSYEQYF	TGTGCTAGTGGCCCAACTTCCTACGAGCAGTACTTC
TRBV11-2	-	TRBJ2-7	-	CASRFRGEQYF	TGTGCCAGCAGGTTTCGGGGCGAGCAGTACTTC
TRBV7-9	TRBD2	TRBJ2-3	-	CASSLATAGGTDTQYF	TGTGCCAGCAGCTTAGCCACGGCGGGGGGCACAGATACGCAGTATTTT
TRBV2	TRBD1	TRBJ2-3	-	CASRIDRGLSTDTQYF	TGTGCCAGCAGGATCGACAGGGGGCTTAGCACAGATACGCAGTATTTT
TRBV10-1	TRBD1	TRBJ1-2	-	CASSRDRGEGGYTF	TGCGCCAGCAGTCGCGACAGGGGGGAGGGTGGCTACACCTTC